These 13 T cell receptor beta chains were all obtained from the same sample, sequenced in a study of T cell changes during pregnancy in multiple sclerosis. The method was immunoSEQ multiplex PCR; TCRdb's version includes in-frame clones alone and lacks a portion of them. The table lists tens of thousands of clones, more than 85% of them singletons. Source: peripheral blood, taken after pregnancy. The receptors derive from a female donor with multiple sclerosis, enrolled in a pregnancy study.

V is TRBV12-5 and J is TRBJ2-5, with 9 bases that match TRBD2. V lost 1 base and J lost 7; bases outside the gene matches: 7. The CDR3 contains 15 residues. Germline loops: CDR1 LGHNT, CDR2 FRNRAP. CDR3 sequence reads: CASGLGTSAGMTQYF. For the CDR3, the DNA is TGTGCTAGTGGTTTGGGGACTAGCGCCGGAATGACCCAGTACTTC.

The V call is TRBV4-1, the J call TRBJ1-2; D is undetermined. CDR3 length: 15 residues. Deletions cut 1 base from V and 2 bases from J, with 11 bases between. CDR1 and CDR2 (germline): MGHRA, YSYEKL. For the CDR3, the DNA is TGCGCCAGCAGCCAAGTCGCAGTCCCGAACTATGGCTACACCTTC. Its protein product is CASSQVAVPNYGYTF.

The chain employs TRBV29-1 and TRBJ1-6, with TRBD1 identical over 9 bases. The CDR3 has 13 amino acids. Trimming at V came to 6 bases and at J to 7 bases, leaving 4 bases not matched to a gene. From germline, CDR1 is SQVTM and CDR2 ANQGSEA. The CDR3 loop reads CSVGTGLNSPLHF. The CDR3 region has the DNA TGCAGCGTGGGGACAGGGTTAAATTCACCCCTCCACTTT.

The gene calls are TRBV30 and TRBJ1-5, with a possible D match to TRBD1 (6 bases). This CDR3 is built from 15 residues. CDR1 GTSNPN and CDR2 SVGIG come from the germline V gene (reference sequence). With 1 base removed from V and 3 bases from J, the gap between germline ends came to 13 bases. The CDR3 bases are TGTGCCTGGAGTGCCCGTACAGGGTTCAATCAGCCCCAGCATTTT. Amino acids: CAWSARTGFNQPQHF.

The genes are TRBV7-9 and TRBJ2-5, with 8 bases identical to TRBD2. Germline-derived CDR1 and CDR2 are SEHNR and FQNEAQ (reference sequence). CDR3 length: 17 residues. The V segment lost 2 bases and the J segment 4 bases; nucleotides outside the gene matches: 12. The DNA of the CDR3 is TGTGCCAGCAGCTTAAGCCCTTACGGGGGGGCCCCAGAGACCCAGTACTTC. Its protein product is CASSLSPYGGAPETQYF.

In its sample, this clone was seen a few times. The chain has TRBV19 and TRBJ1-6; maybe TRBD1 (5 bases). The V gene lost 5 bases and the J gene lost 5 bases, with 13 bases spanning the gap. The CDR3 contains 15 residues. Germline V gene lookup returns CDR1 LNHDA and CDR2 SQIVND (reference sequence). CDR3 nucleotide sequence: TGTGCCAGTAGTCCCCCCTCGGGGGATAATTCACCCCTCCACTTT. Protein product: CASSPPSGDNSPLHF.

The J gene is TRBJ1-2, the V gene TRBV19; D is uncertain. V was trimmed by 4 bases and J by 4 bases, leaving 4 bases between them. The CDR3 has 11 amino acids. Germline V gene data show CDR1 as LNHDA and CDR2 as SQIVND (reference sequence). The CDR3 DNA reads TGTGCCAGTAGTACAGGCTATGGCTACACCTTC. Amino acid sequence: CASSTGYGYTF.

The chain links TRBV29-1 to TRBJ2-6; 9 nucleotides agree with TRBD1. V lost 6 bases, J lost 0 bases, and 6 bases stayed unmatched. The germline gives CDR1 SQVTM, CDR2 ANQGSEA. This CDR3 has 16 residues. The CDR3 DNA reads as TGCAGCGTCAGGGACAGGGTCCCCTCTGGGGCCAACGTCCTGACTTTC. Protein sequence: CSVRDRVPSGANVLTF.

This clone was seen just once. The chain joins TRBV6-1 to TRBJ2-2; D is possibly TRBD1 (6 bases). CDR1 MNHNS and CDR2 SASEGT come from the germline V gene. V was cut by 3 bases and J by 5 bases, with 22 bases left in between. The length of the CDR3 is 18 residues. The CDR3 loop reads CASSDLLQGIMRTGELFF. DNA of the CDR3: TGTGCCAGCAGTGACCTACTACAGGGTATCATGAGGACCGGGGAGCTGTTTTTT.

V usage is TRBV7-2 and J usage is TRBJ2-5, with 7 bases aligning to TRBD2. J gave up 5 bases and V 1 base, and 7 bases lay outside the gene matches. The germline gives CDR1 SGHTA, CDR2 FQGNSA. The CDR3 covers 15 residues. The CDR3 is CASSLVLAAGETQYF. Written as DNA, the CDR3 is TGTGCCAGCAGCTTAGTTCTAGCGGCGGGGGAGACCCAGTACTTC.

The chain links TRBV5-8 to TRBJ2-1; TRBD1 might be the D (7 bases). The germline V gene encodes CDR1 SGHTS and CDR2 YDEGEE. Trimming pared 2 bases from V and 0 bases from J, leaving 12 bases between. The CDR3 runs 16 residues. This CDR3 is CASSFPRGVSYNEQFF. CDR3 nucleotides: TGTGCCAGCAGCTTCCCCAGGGGGGTCTCCTACAATGAGCAGTTCTTC.

This clone was seen a handful of times. The chain is built from TRBV4-2 and TRBJ1-6, with D perhaps matching TRBD1 (5 bases). The CDR3 consists of 18 residues. Per the germline V gene, CDR1 is LGHNA and CDR2 is YNFKEQ. The germline V and J ends were trimmed by 0 bases and 3 bases, with 15 bases remaining between them. The CDR3 coding sequence is TGTGCCAGCAGCCAAGAGAGCACGGGGGGTGGCTATAATTCACCCCTCCACTTT. Protein sequence: CASSQESTGGGYNSPLHF.

The chain links TRBV6-6 to TRBJ2-5; tentative D call: TRBD1 (5 bases). The germline V gene encodes CDR1 MNHNY and CDR2 SVGAGI (reference sequence). This CDR3 contains 15 residues. With 2 bases removed from V and 0 bases from J, the gap between germline ends came to 10 bases. The CDR3 region is CASSYPTGDQETQYF. The CDR3 DNA is TGTGCCAGCAGTTACCCCACAGGCGACCAAGAGACCCAGTACTTC.